Shown below are 22 T cell receptor beta chains from a single sample sequenced in a study of blood T cell repertoires in COVID-19. Here immunoSEQ multiplex PCR was the method, and the copy in TCRdb shows in-frame clones only, minus some. This table has hundreds of thousands of clones, about 83% appearing once. The source material was PBMCs or T cells enriched from blood (not recorded which). The receptors originated from a woman between 45 and 65 years old who had recovered from COVID-19.

V usage is TRBV13 and J usage is TRBJ1-2; D remains ambiguous. Trimming pared 5 bases from V and 8 bases from J, leaving 15 bases between. Germline V gene sequence: CDR1 PRHDT, CDR2 FYEKMQ (reference sequence). CDR3 length: 13 residues. Here the CDR3 DNA reads TGTGCCAGCAGCCTTGGACTCTCTTTAGGCTACACCTTC. This gives the protein CASSLGLSLGYTF. Full variable domain (missing parts from reference TRBV13 and TRBJ1-2): AAGVIQSPRHLIKEKRETATLKCYPIPRHDTVYWYQQGPGQDPQFLISFYEKMQSDKGSIPDRFSAQQFSDYHSELNMSSLELGDSALYFCASSLGLSLGYTFGSGTRLTVV.

V gene TRBV7-2 combines with J gene TRBJ1-6; D remains unclear. The germline V gene encodes CDR1 SGHTA and CDR2 FQGNSA. The CDR3 has 14 residues. V lost 3 bases to trimming and J lost 7 bases, with 10 bases between them. This CDR3 reads CASSFSRMNSPLHF. The DNA of the CDR3 is TGTGCCAGCAGCTTCTCCAGGATGAATTCACCCCTCCACTTT.

This rearrangement joins TRBV6-2 or TRBV6-3 to TRBJ2-7, with 11 bases that match TRBD2. V was clipped by 2 bases and J by 3 bases; unmatched bases: 15. The CDR3 has 19 residues. Germline V lookup: CDR1 MNHEY, CDR2 SVGEGT. CDR3 coding DNA: TGTGCCAGCAGTTACCACACTAGCGGGGGCGGCCGGAACTACTACGAGCAGTACTTC. Translation gives CASSYHTSGGGRNYYEQYF.

This rearrangement joins TRBV9 to TRBJ2-1; 8 bases agree with TRBD2. Germline CDR1 and CDR2: SGDLS and YYNGEE. V lost 3 bases and J lost 0; bases outside the gene matches: 8. The CDR3 is 17 residues long. CDR3 DNA: TGTGCCAGCAGCGGCACCCTTACTAGCGGCTCCTACAATGAGCAGTTCTTC. Translated: CASSGTLTSGSYNEQFF.

V gene TRBV9 combines with J gene TRBJ1-2; the D gene is possibly TRBD1 (6 bases). The germline V gene has CDR1 SGDLS and CDR2 YYNGEE. This CDR3 comprises 12 residues. V gave up 5 bases and J gave up 6 bases, with 11 bases separating them. The CDR3 DNA is TGTGCCAGCAGAAACAGGGTTCATGGCTACACCTTC. Encoded protein: CASRNRVHGYTF.

The genes are TRBV9 and TRBJ1-3; the D gene is possibly TRBD1 (6 bases). Trimming left V 4 bases short and J 0 bases short, with 14 bases between. The CDR3 runs 16 residues. Per the germline V gene, CDR1 is SGDLS and CDR2 is YYNGEE. This chain's CDR3 is CASSLRGDFSGNTIYF. In DNA form, the CDR3 reads TGTGCCAGCAGCCTCAGGGGCGACTTCTCTGGAAACACCATATATTTT.

This chain joins TRBV18 and TRBJ2-7, with TRBD1 matching over 8 bases. The CDR3 is 13 residues long. V was pared by 2 bases and J by 3 bases, with 0 bases of the junction left unmatched. Per the germline V gene, CDR1 is KGHSH and CDR2 is LQKENI. Here the CDR3 reads CASSPTGGYEQYF. CDR3 sequence (DNA): TGTGCCAGCTCACCAACAGGGGGCTACGAGCAGTACTTC.

This sequence joins TRBV12-3 or TRBV12-4 and TRBJ1-5, with a weak D call TRBD1 (6 bases). V lost 2 bases and J lost 6, with 8 bases in between. This CDR3 comprises 13 residues. Written as DNA, the CDR3 is TGTGCCAGCAGTTTACAGGACAGTCAGCCCCAGCATTTT. Protein sequence: CASSLQDSQPQHF.

V and J are TRBV18 and TRBJ1-6; 7 positions match TRBD1. The CDR3 consists of 15 residues. Unmatched junction bases numbered 6, after V lost 3 bases and J lost 7 bases. The V gene's germline CDR1 is KGHSH and CDR2 LQKENI. CDR3 region: CASSPRQGKNSPLHF. CDR3 DNA sequence: TGTGCCAGCTCACCGCGACAGGGAAAAAATTCACCCCTCCACTTT.

The rearrangement uses TRBV5-1 and TRBJ2-3; D not certain. V was trimmed by 6 bases and J by 7 bases, leaving 12 bases between them. The germline CDR1 and CDR2 sequences are SGHRS and YFSETQ. This CDR3 region has 12 residues. CDR3 loop: CASTDFPNTQYF. CDR3 nucleotide sequence: TGCGCCAGCACCGACTTCCCAAATACGCAGTATTTT.

CDR3 DNA sequence: TGTGCTTCTACCGTAGCGGGGGCCGGGGTCGAGCAGTACTTC. It is translated as CASTVAGAGVEQYF. The genes are TRBV30 and TRBJ2-7; 9 nucleotides line up with TRBD2. In germline, CDR1 is GTSNPN, CDR2 SVGIG (reference sequence). The CDR3 consists of 14 residues.

This chain links TRBV7-8 with TRBJ2-5, with 12 nucleotides matching TRBD1. V gave up 1 base and J gave up 5 bases; unmatched junction bases: 11. CDR1 is SGHVS, CDR2 FQNEAQ, per germline. This CDR3 spans 18 amino acids. The CDR3, as DNA: TGTGCCAGCAGCTTAGTTCCGGGACAGGGGGCGAGGTGGGAGACCCAGTACTTC. Encoded protein: CASSLVPGQGARWETQYF.

V and J are TRBV4-1 and TRBJ2-5; D is possibly TRBD2 (5 bases). Trimming cost V 0 bases and J 3 bases, with 11 bases left between them. Germline loops: CDR1 MGHRA, CDR2 YSYEKL. The length of the CDR3 is 15 residues. CDR3 sequence (DNA): TGCGCCAGCAGCCAAGATCCGGGGAGTAAAGAGACCCAGTACTTC. The encoded protein is CASSQDPGSKETQYF.

The V call is TRBV5-4, the J call TRBJ2-1; 11 bases align to TRBD2. With 5 bases clipped from V and 2 bases from J, the junction kept 6 bases outside the gene matches. CDR3 length: 16 amino acids. Germline assignment: CDR1 SGHNT and CDR2 YYREEE (reference sequence). In nucleotides, the CDR3 is TGTGCCAGCAGTAATTTAGCGGGGGGGCCCTACAATGAGCAGTTCTTC. Protein product: CASSNLAGGPYNEQFF.

The genes are TRBV2 and TRBJ2-5; 7 bases align to TRBD1. The J call may not be correct, given that the DNA end is closer to TRBJ2-7. Germline assignment: CDR1 SNHLY and CDR2 FYNNEI. The CDR3 runs to 14 residues. The CDR3 protein is CASSVQGLPYEQYF. The CDR3 region has the DNA TGTGCCAGCAGTGTACAGGGGCTTCCCTACGAGCAGTACTTC.

The chain joins TRBV30 to TRBJ2-3; 10 bases match TRBD2. J was trimmed by 6 bases and V by 4 bases; bases with no gene match: 7. The CDR3 runs 14 residues. Germline assignment: CDR1 GTSNPN and CDR2 SVGIG (reference sequence). The CDR3 DNA reads as TGTGCCTGGACAGAGCGGGGGGGCCCCGATACGCAGTATTTT. This codes for CAWTERGGPDTQYF.

This chain connects TRBV23-1 to TRBJ2-7; D possibly corresponds to TRBD2 (5 bases). TRBV23-1 is assigned to the ORF class and has an uncertain function. The CDR3 consists of 14 residues. Trimming removed 2 bases from V and 2 bases from J, with 10 bases in between. Here the CDR3 reads CASSQRRLPYEQYF. The DNA for the CDR3 is TGCGCCAGCAGTCAAAGGAGACTACCCTACGAGCAGTACTTC.

The genes are TRBV5-1 and TRBJ2-1; no clear D. Germline-derived CDR1 and CDR2 are SGHRS and YFSETQ. The CDR3 is 15 amino acids. V lost 4 bases to trimming and J lost 4 bases, with 15 bases between them. This CDR3 reads CASSARPRMYNEQFF. In nucleotides, the CDR3 is TGCGCCAGCAGCGCTAGACCGAGAATGTACAATGAGCAGTTCTTC.

This clone was detected only once. The chain combines TRBV6-5 with TRBJ1-5, with D unclear. V was shortened by 0 bases and J by 0 bases, with 9 bases between the two germline ends. The V gene's germline CDR1 is MNHEY and CDR2 SVGAGI. The CDR3 contains 16 residues. For the CDR3, the DNA is TGTGCCAGCAGTTACTCGAGTCGGGGTAGCAATCAGCCCCAGCATTTT. It encodes CASSYSSRGSNQPQHF.

The J gene is TRBJ2-7, the V gene TRBV5-1; 7 bases line up with TRBD1. The ends lost 2 bases at V and 4 bases at J; junction bases unmatched: 21. The CDR3 runs 19 residues. Per the germline V gene, CDR1 is SGHRS and CDR2 is YFSETQ. The CDR3 DNA sequence: TGCGCCAGCAGCTTCACCCAAAACCCCGCGACAGGGTCGGGATACGAGCAGTACTTC. This encodes CASSFTQNPATGSGYEQYF. Looking up the rest from reference TRBV5-1 and TRBJ2-7 gives the full variable domain: KAGVTQTPRYLIKTRGQQVTLSCSPISGHRSVSWYQQTPGQGLQFLFEYFSETQRNKGNFPGRFSGRQFSNSRSEMNVSTLELGDSALYLCASSFTQNPATGSGYEQYFGPGTRLTVT.

This clone was detected only a few times. The chain joins TRBV5-6 to TRBJ2-2; TRBD2 matches at 12 bases. CDR3 length: 16 residues. The germline V gene encodes CDR1 SGHDT and CDR2 YYEEEE. After removal of 3 bases from V and 2 bases from J, the junction contained 2 bases not matched to a gene. The CDR3 region is CASSSSGRGNTGELFF. CDR3 sequence (DNA): TGTGCCAGCAGCTCTAGCGGGAGGGGAAACACCGGGGAGCTGTTTTTT.

The chain recombines TRBV7-9 with TRBJ1-2; D remains unclear. The CDR3 consists of 13 residues. Trimming removed 2 bases at V and 2 bases at J, with 6 bases between. Per germline, CDR1 SEHNR and CDR2 FQNEAQ (reference sequence). The CDR3 coding sequence is TGTGCCAGCAGCTTATTCCAGAACTATGGCTACACCTTC. Translation gives CASSLFQNYGYTF.